This TCR delta chain was sequenced for a study of γδ T cells in repeated Plasmodium falciparum infection. Study-level information: Age- and gender-matched Australian children served as comparison for malaria-exposed Malian children. Donors had four controlled P. falciparum NF54 infections over about 640 days.

The CDR3 contains 29 residues. Germline V gene data show CDR1 as TSWWSYY and CDR2 as QGS. Flow sorting of PBMC yielded separate Vgamma9/Vdelta2+ and Vdelta2-negative gammadelta T cell populations for bulk repertoire analysis. TCRdb called clones from the multiplex PCR reads again using CATT. The sample includes 45,000 to 60,000 delta-chain clones, approximately 2% of them seen just once. This clone was picked up a small number of times. A read error is likely here: a far larger clone is one base away. Other DNA sequences from this sample encode an identical CDR3 as well. The chain combines TRDV1 with TRDJ1; perhaps TRDD2 as D (8 bases). Here the J gene came from matching the DNA to germline, since TCRdb omits it. Material for sequencing was gamma-delta T cells from blood. The sequence was collected from a pool of human donors (malaria-infected and uninfected, not separated). In DNA form, the CDR3 reads TGCGCTCTTGGGGAACTTGACACCTACTCTTCCTACAAGTGGATTTACTGGGGATCCCGTACAAAAAAAACCGATAAACTCATCTTT. Translated: CALGELDTYSSYKWIYWGSRTKKTDKLIF.